Listed below are T cell receptor beta chains from one sample, sequenced in a study of technical replicates of blood from a handful of donors. Sequenced by immunoSEQ multiplex PCR; TCRdb stores in-frame clones only, minus some. The table records about 70,000 clones, around 97% of them present only once. The sequenced material came from T cells isolated from PBMCs. The receptors derive from a human donor in good health. The CDR3 runs from the conserved cysteine through the conserved F or W. Fields, in order: D gene, J gene, V gene, CDR3 protein. D genes are given only for firm matches.

D: .; J: TRBJ2-1; V: TRBV11-3; CDR3: CASSLNSWGETHNEQFF
D: .; J: TRBJ1-6; V: TRBV13; CDR3: CASSLSRTGVNSPLHF
D: TRBD2; J: TRBJ2-1; V: TRBV5-1; CDR3: CASSLGYSGRQYNEQFF
D: .; J: TRBJ1-5; V: TRBV19; CDR3: CASTAGFRPQHF
D: .; J: TRBJ1-2; V: TRBV4-2; CDR3: CASSQGRQGHGYTF
D: .; J: TRBJ2-2; V: TRBV20-1; CDR3: CSAPKTGELFF
D: TRBD1; J: TRBJ1-1; V: TRBV7-9; CDR3: CASSLQGEASEAFF
D: .; J: TRBJ2-5; V: TRBV27; CDR3: CASSLGGIRETQYF
D: .; J: TRBJ1-3; V: TRBV19; CDR3: CASTAAFSGNTIYF
D: TRBD1; J: TRBJ1-1; V: TRBV5-6; CDR3: CASSPDGTGGTEAFF
D: .; J: TRBJ1-2; V: TRBV30; CDR3: CAWSETDAGGYTF
D: .; J: TRBJ1-2; V: TRBV7-2; CDR3: CASSSSWGDYGYTF
D: TRBD1; J: TRBJ1-1; V: TRBV6-5; CDR3: CASSPQGALVTEAFF
D: TRBD1; J: TRBJ2-5; V: TRBV7-6; CDR3: CASRAGTGQETQYF
D: .; J: TRBJ2-7; V: TRBV28; CDR3: CASSFRRTHEQYF
D: .; J: TRBJ2-7; V: TRBV7-8; CDR3: CASSLSTFGEQYF
D: .; J: TRBJ2-1; V: TRBV27; CDR3: CASSGFRDGEFF
D: .; J: TRBJ1-2; V: TRBV5-1; CDR3: CASSLGGQGYGYTF